The present TCR beta chain was sequenced within a study of cytomegalovirus exposure and HLA in healthy donors (dated by TCRdb to the late 2010s). In terms of the full investigation: In an earlier analysis of about 560 of the donors, roughly 300 Gb of sequence data and just under 120 million unique TCR beta sequences from roughly 190 million T cells were reported. Typing coverage differed by locus: A, B, C, DRB1 and DQB1 were typed in roughly 629-630 donors, DQA1 in approximately 520, DPA1 in around 600, and DPB1 in 472. To predict cytomegalovirus infection status, the study combined high-throughput TCR immunosequencing, statistical association of individual TCRs with disease status, and machine learning. Donor age, sex, ethnicity and CMV serostatus were compiled together with the repertoire data. Across approximately 400 genotyped donors of the cohort, an average of approximately 240,000 unique TCR beta nucleotide sequences per donor were sequenced, and approximately 17% of those sequences were non-productive. A later genetic analysis took genome-wide SNP genotypes for about three fifths of the roughly 700 donors and used that subset as a discovery cohort. A separate validation cohort of roughly 130 different subjects was used in addition to the approximately 700-subject first cohort. A later analysis re-analyzed previously published TCR beta repertoires from about 600 donors and added high-resolution HLA genotyping to study TCR occurrence patterns. Class I and class II HLA loci were covered by the typing at four-digit resolution. Of the roughly 390 genotyped donors, 65% to 90% were placed in the genetic ancestry cluster associated with self-reported Caucasian donors. To decide whether each TCR beta V gene segment behaved as functional or pseudogenic, an earlier analysis of over 500 of the donors relied on high-throughput TCR beta sequencing. Roughly 5 DR-DQ haplotypes were handled as single units for association and clustering, since linkage in the cohort was strong. Every discovery cohort repertoire had been produced on one sequencing platform. The study aimed to test whether signatures of past pathogen exposure could be identified by cataloging public T cell receptors. The study used immunosequencing to profile the T cell repertoires of approximately 630 subjects and linked those repertoires to cytomegalovirus serostatus. Roughly 310 gigabases of sequencing data and tens of millions of unique TCR sequences were included in an early release covering about 700 HLA-typed donors. Rather than drawing on any new phenotypic data, the later analysis identified candidate immune exposures from TCR beta sequences and the way those sequences occurred across donors. Results and caveats for the whole study, not just this receptor: CMV serostatus was the only immune exposure information available for the cohort. In an earlier analysis of under 600 of the donors, most TCR beta V segments were observed in productive rearrangements about 90% or about 30% of the time, broadly matching IMGT annotations. Because some donors lacked HLA typing at each locus, the association tests relied only on the typed subset. Correlated functional status among segregating V segments might reflect linkage disequilibrium, but an unknown experimental factor could not be ruled out. According to a later analysis, parvovirus B19, influenza, CMV and Epstein-Barr virus appeared linked to several top co-occurrence clusters. The authors suggested that the approach could potentially be generalized to other disease states and immunological phenotypes. Specific HLA alleles were associated with 15,000 to 20,000 TCR beta sequences at a false discovery rate of 0.05 in a later analysis. A total of roughly 160 TCR beta chains were listed by the study as associated with cytomegalovirus. Because counts were too low, 15 to 20 rarely observed V segments, including chromosome 9 orphons, were left out of the earlier analysis of some 640 of the donors. A later analysis found that most CMV-associated TCR beta chains appeared HLA-restricted, with HLA associations seemingly driven largely by CMV exposure. Because the 87-base-pair reads could not distinguish some IMGT-functional V segments, including TRBV6-2 and TRBV6-3, those segments were excluded. In vitro tests confirmed that a few of the cytomegalovirus-associated TCR beta chains recognize cytomegalovirus antigens. Across donors, most TCR sequences were observed very rarely, whereas some public TCRs were present in many individuals. According to a later genetic analysis, donors in an Asian-associated ancestry cluster had fewer N-insertions in productive TCRs than the approximately 670-donor mean. A later genetic analysis associated a missense DCLRE1C variant with V-gene and J-gene trimming of TCR beta chains, and an independent cohort replicated the association. When HLA alleles, especially DR and DQ, strongly co-occurred, attributing TCR associations to individual alleles was difficult. A later analysis found that TCR association rates varied across HLA loci, with DRB1 alleles showing the most associated TCRs and HLA-C alleles the fewest. In both the original and validation cohorts, the classifier was reported to diagnose cytomegalovirus status with high specificity and sensitivity. A further reported finding was that TCR beta sequences accurately predicted the HLA-A and HLA-B alleles for most subjects in the first cohort. This cohort had only TCR beta chains sequenced, and the lack of alpha or paired-chain data limited which features could be detected. The sequencing pipeline was judged likely to have produced a cluster of highly shared sequence variants as a technical artifact. The presence/absence analyses assumed that sequencing depth was roughly uniform across donors, and that assumption may not be true. Compared with equally common non-associated chains, HLA-associated TCR beta chains in a later analysis were more clonally expanded and had lower generation probabilities.

Library preparation was by the immunoSEQ multiplex PCR assay. For the multiplex PCR, a mixture combining 60 forward primers for TCR Vbeta segments and 13 reverse primers for TCR Jbeta segments was used. A multiplex PCR assay on genomic DNA amplified the CDR3 region of rearranged TCR beta genes. Amplified TCR beta libraries were sequenced as 87-base-pair reads on the Illumina HiSeq System. The original methods were these. A later analysis counted approximately 74 million unique TCR beta chains across the approximately 700 repertoires, and 9.5 million to 11 million of these chains were shared by at least two donors. To remove PCR and sequencing errors, raw reads were error-corrected and collapsed into unique sequences using a nearest-neighbor algorithm that merged closely related sequences. V, D and J gene segments were assigned by aligning CDR3 sequences to IMGT reference sequences. For a sequence to be retained, at least a six-nucleotide match to both a V gene segment and a J gene segment was required. A rearrangement counted as productive if the CDR3 had no stop codons and remained in frame with V and J, and every other rearrangement counted as non-productive. CDR3 was defined according to IMGT convention as the region running from the second conserved V-encoded cysteine to the conserved J-encoded phenylalanine. The earlier analysis of a few hundred of the donors excluded sequences that lacked an unambiguous match to a single V gene segment. An earlier analysis of roughly 590 of the donors called V segments functional above 56.7% productive rearrangements and segregating when the between-donor standard deviation exceeded 5%. To diagnose cytomegalovirus status from the catalog of TCR beta chain sequences, a statistical classification framework was built. V and J gene assignment, in a later analysis, came from comparing TCR nucleotide sequences with IMGT/GENE-DB human TR gene sequences. A later analysis assigned CDR3 sequences and most-parsimonious VDJ recombination scenarios with the TCRdist pipeline. In a later analysis, every TCR beta chain was defined by the combination of its CDR3 amino acid sequence and its V-gene family, and reads without a unique V-gene family were dropped. As a way to deal with suspected cross-contamination and a sequencing artifact, a later analysis dropped under 600 nucleotide sequences that were highly shared and had low generation probability. In a later analysis, a clonal expansion index for each public chain was calculated from normalized within-repertoire ranks of inferred template counts. In a later analysis, generation probabilities were computed using a VDJ recombination model fitted to out-of-frame rearrangements, and the results were checked against IGoR. In a later analysis, TCR-TCR, TCR-HLA and TCR-CMV co-occurrence was scored with hypergeometric tests, and a repertoire-size bias correction was applied to TCR pairs. To estimate false discovery rates, a later analysis permuted the HLA or CMV assignments 20 times. In a later analysis, co-occurring TCRs were grouped using DBSCAN, and TCRdist sequence similarity was added for clustering within HLA-allele-positive subsets. Repertoires with fewer than 30,000 or more than 120,000 public chains, plus five repertoires with anomalous nucleotide sharing, were excluded from co-occurrence clustering. TCRdb took over this immuneACCESS table, retaining in-frame rearrangements with V and J assigned. Such tables are incomplete; in checked studies, under half of the missing clones stem from an unresolved V gene, and the remainder is unexplained. That table furnishes V, J and clone size, whereas the DNA furnished D and trimming. The sample profile shows tens of thousands of clones; around 80% of them were found once. The leading ten clones occupy 32% of the sample.

In the case of this clone: Its binding antigen is unknown. Within one base of it there is no much larger clone, and no base qualities were kept.

Per the germline V gene, SGHRS is the CDR1 and YFSETQ is the CDR2. V is pared back by 4 bases and J by 1 base, with 14 bases lying between the germline termini. The CDR3, cysteine through phenylalanine, is 16 amino acids long. Only the CDR3 portion is preserved as DNA: 48 bases, with reading frame beginning at the first base. The cohort consisted of 666 healthy bone marrow donors. All cohort members were sampled while nominally healthy, although unrecorded immune exposures were likely present. The donor was CMV seropositive and was included in the group of approximately 310 seropositive cohort members. Each donor provided a peripheral blood sample, and peripheral blood mononuclear cells were used for TCR beta sequencing. The Qiagen DNeasy Blood Extraction Kit was used to extract genomic DNA from the blood cell samples.

The V gene is TRBV5-1 and the J gene is TRBJ1-4; the D gene is perhaps TRBD1, from 6 matching bases. Sequences were obtained from PBMCs. The clonotype comes from a middle-aged man in good health and CMV-seropositive. CDR3 region: CASSGTGLGTNEKLFF. The nucleotide sequence is TGCGCCAGCAGCGGTACAGGGTTGGGAACTAATGAAAAACTGTTTTTT.